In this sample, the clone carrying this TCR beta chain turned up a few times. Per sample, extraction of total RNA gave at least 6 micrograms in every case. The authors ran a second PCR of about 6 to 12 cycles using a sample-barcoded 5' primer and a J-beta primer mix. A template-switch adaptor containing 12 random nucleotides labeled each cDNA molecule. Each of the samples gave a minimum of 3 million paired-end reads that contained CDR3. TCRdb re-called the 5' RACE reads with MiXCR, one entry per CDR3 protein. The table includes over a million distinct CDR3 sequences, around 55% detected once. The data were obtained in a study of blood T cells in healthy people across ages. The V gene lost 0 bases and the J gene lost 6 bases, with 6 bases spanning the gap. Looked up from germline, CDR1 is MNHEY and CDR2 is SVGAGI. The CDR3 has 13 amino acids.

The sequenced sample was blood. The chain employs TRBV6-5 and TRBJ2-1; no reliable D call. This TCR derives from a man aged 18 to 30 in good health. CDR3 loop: CASSYSSPNEQFF. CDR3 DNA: TGTGCCAGCAGTTACTCTAGCCCCAATGAGCAGTTCTTC.